A single sample gave rise to the 9 T cell receptor beta chains below, sequenced in a study of control samples from healthy donors and cancer patients. Generated by immunoSEQ multiplex PCR, the TCRdb table keeps only in-frame clones and is missing some. The table records about 180,000 clones, approximately 92% of them present only once. The source material was blood. These receptors all come from a man younger than 45 in good health.

V usage is TRBV28 and J usage is TRBJ1-5; D is undetermined. Trimming left V 5 bases short and J 4 bases short, with 9 bases between. The CDR3 extends over 13 amino acids. Germline lookup yields CDR1 MDHEN and CDR2 SYDVKM. For the CDR3, the DNA is TGTGCCAGCAGTAGGACCCCAAATCAGCCCCAGCATTTT. Residues: CASSRTPNQPQHF. Using reference TRBV28 and TRBJ1-5 for the parts outside the CDR3, the full variable domain is DVKVTQSSRYLVKRTGEKVFLECVQDMDHENMFWYRQDPGLGLRLIYFSYDVKMKEKGDIPEGYSVSREKKERFSLILESASTNQTSMYLCASSRTPNQPQHFGDGTRLSIL.

The chain combines TRBV21-1 with TRBJ1-2; TRBD1 was called by the table and not checked on the DNA. TRBV21-1 is listed as a pseudogene. The CDR3 length is 17 residues. The CDR3 sequence is CASRTWDRDRGNYGYTF. The CDR3 region has the DNA TGTGCCAGCAGAACCTGGGATCGGGACAGGGGGAACTATGGCTACACCTTC.

The chain is built from TRBV5-4 and TRBJ2-2, with 8 bases fitting TRBD2. There are 16 residues in the CDR3. V was clipped by 0 bases and J by 4 bases; unmatched bases: 5. Germline-derived CDR1 and CDR2 are SGHNT and YYREEE (reference sequence). CDR3 amino acids: CASSLGAGGRTGELFF. The CDR3 DNA follows: TGTGCCAGCAGCTTGGGGGCGGGGGGCCGCACCGGGGAGCTGTTTTTT.

The V gene is TRBV5-4, the J gene TRBJ2-2, with 7 bases fitting TRBD1. V dropped 6 bases and J dropped 0; count of bases not matched to a gene: 5. CDR1 and CDR2 from the germline V gene are SGHNT and YYREEE (reference sequence). CDR3 length: 15 residues. The CDR3 DNA sequence: TGTGCCAGCACCTTAGGGGGCGCGAACACCGGGGAGCTGTTTTTT. Translation gives CASTLGGANTGELFF.

The chain uses TRBV19 and TRBJ1-2; 10 nucleotides match TRBD1. J gave up 3 bases and V 6 bases, and 4 bases lay outside the gene matches. The CDR3 is made up of 14 amino acids. Germline loops: CDR1 LNHDA, CDR2 SQIVND (reference sequence). The CDR3 nucleotides are TGTGCCAGTAGCTACGGGACAGGGGACTATGGCTACACCTTC. Translation: CASSYGTGDYGYTF.

The sample holds one count of this clone. The chain joins TRBV28 to TRBJ2-1; 9 bases fit TRBD2. Germline CDR1 MDHEN, CDR2 SYDVKM. V shed 2 bases and J 8 bases; nucleotides not matched to a gene: 7. The length of the CDR3 is 15 residues. CDR3 in amino acids: CASSLRAGGAHEQFF. As DNA, the CDR3 is TGTGCCAGCAGTTTACGGGCGGGAGGGGCCCATGAGCAGTTCTTC.

This chain connects TRBV7-8 to TRBJ1-2; D remains ambiguous. Looked up from germline, CDR1 is SGHVS and CDR2 is FQNEAQ. V gave up 5 bases and J gave up 5 bases, with 21 bases separating them. The CDR3 sequence is 16 residues long. CDR3 sequence: CASSPPSGQRLYGYTF. The CDR3 DNA follows: TGTGCCAGCAGCCCCCCCAGCGGGCAGCGGTTGTATGGCTACACCTTC.

This sequence joins TRBV7-2 and TRBJ2-5; 8 positions match TRBD1. This CDR3 spans 17 amino acids. V lost 2 bases to trimming and J lost 7 bases; unmatched junction nucleotides: 15. Germline V gives CDR1 SGHTA, CDR2 FQGNSA. The CDR3 coding sequence is TGTGCCAGCAGCTTATCGGTCGGACAGGGTGACCCAGGGACCCAGTACTTC. It translates to CASSLSVGQGDPGTQYF.

CDR3 sequence (DNA): TGTGCCACCCACCCGGGGGCGGATATCTCCTATAATTCACCCCTCCACTTT. This codes for CATHPGADISYNSPLHF. The chain is built from TRBV19 and TRBJ1-6; perhaps TRBD1 as D (6 bases). The CDR3 is made up of 17 amino acids. The V end lost 10 bases, the J end lost 0 bases, and 19 bases lay between the germline ends. Germline values: CDR1 LNHDA, CDR2 SQIVND (reference sequence).